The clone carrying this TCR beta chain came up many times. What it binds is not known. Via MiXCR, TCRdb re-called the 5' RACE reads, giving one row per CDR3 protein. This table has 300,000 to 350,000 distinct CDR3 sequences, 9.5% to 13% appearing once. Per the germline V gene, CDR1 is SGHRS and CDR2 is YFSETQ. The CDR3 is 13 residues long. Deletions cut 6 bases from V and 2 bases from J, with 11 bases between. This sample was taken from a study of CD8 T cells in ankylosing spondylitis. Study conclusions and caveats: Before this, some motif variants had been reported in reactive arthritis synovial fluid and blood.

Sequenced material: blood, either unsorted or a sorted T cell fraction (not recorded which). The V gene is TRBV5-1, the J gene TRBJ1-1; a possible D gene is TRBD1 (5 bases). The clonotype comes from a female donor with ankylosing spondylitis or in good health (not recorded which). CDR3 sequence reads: CASKGNINTEAFF. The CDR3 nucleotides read TGCGCCAGCAAGGGGAATATTAACACTGAAGCTTTCTTT.